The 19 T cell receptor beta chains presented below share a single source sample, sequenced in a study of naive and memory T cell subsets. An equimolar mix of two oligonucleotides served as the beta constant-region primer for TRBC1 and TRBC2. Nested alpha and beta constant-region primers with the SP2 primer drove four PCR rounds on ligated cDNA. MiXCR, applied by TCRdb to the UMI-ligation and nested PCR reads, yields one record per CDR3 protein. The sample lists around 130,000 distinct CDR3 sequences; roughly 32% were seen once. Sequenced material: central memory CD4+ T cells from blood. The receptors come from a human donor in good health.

This chain's CDR3 is CASSQDLGRLYNEQFF. CDR3 DNA: TGTGCCAGCAGCCAAGATCTAGGCAGGTTATACAATGAGCAGTTCTTC. The chain carries TRBV3-1 and TRBJ2-1; D not certain. The CDR3 contains 16 residues. Germline V gives CDR1 LGHDT, CDR2 YNNKEL (reference sequence). V lost 0 bases, J lost 4 bases, and 13 bases lay in between.

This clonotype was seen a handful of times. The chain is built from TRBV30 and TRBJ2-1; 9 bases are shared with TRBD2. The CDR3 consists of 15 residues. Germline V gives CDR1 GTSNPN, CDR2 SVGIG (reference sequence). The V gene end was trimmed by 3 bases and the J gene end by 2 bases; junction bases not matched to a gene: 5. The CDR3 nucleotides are TGTGCCTGGAGCGAAGGCGGGAGGGCCTACAATGAGCAGTTCTTC. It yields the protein CAWSEGGRAYNEQFF.

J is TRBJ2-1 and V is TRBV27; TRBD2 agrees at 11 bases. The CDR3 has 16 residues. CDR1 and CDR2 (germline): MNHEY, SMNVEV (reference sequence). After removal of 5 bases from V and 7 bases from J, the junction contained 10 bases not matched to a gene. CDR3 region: CASSIRTSGGPNEQFF. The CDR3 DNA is TGTGCCAGCAGTATCCGCACTAGCGGGGGTCCGAATGAGCAGTTCTTC.

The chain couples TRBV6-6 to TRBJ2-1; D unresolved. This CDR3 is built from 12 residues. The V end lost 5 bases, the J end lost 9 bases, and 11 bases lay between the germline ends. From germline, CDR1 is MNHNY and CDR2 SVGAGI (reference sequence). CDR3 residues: CASSKIKGEQFF. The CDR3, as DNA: TGTGCCAGCAGTAAAATTAAGGGTGAGCAGTTCTTC.

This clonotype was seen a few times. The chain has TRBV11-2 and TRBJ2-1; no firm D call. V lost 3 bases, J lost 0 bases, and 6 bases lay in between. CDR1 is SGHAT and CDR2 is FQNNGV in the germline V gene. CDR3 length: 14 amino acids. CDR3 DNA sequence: TGTGCCAGCAGCTTTCAAAGCTCCTACAATGAGCAGTTCTTC. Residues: CASSFQSSYNEQFF.

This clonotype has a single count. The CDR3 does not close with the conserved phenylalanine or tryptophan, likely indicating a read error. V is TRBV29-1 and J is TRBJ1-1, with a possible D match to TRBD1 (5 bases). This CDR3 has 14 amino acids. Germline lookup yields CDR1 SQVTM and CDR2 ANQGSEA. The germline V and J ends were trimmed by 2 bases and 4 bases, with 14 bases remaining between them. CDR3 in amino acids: CSVEWAGSATEAFL. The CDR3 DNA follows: TGCAGCGTTGAATGGGCAGGGTCGGCCACTGAAGCTTTCCTT.

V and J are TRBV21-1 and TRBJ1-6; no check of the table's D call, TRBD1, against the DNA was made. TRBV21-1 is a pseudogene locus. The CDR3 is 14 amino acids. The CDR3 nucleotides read TGTGCCGCCCAAATAAGGGGTTCGGATTCACCCCTCCACTTT. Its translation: CAAQIRGSDSPLHF.

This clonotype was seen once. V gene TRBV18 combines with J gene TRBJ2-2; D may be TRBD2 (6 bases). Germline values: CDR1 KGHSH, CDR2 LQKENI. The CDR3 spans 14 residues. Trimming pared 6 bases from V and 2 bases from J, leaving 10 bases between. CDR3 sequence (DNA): TGTGCCAGCTCCGGGACTCTCAACACCGGGGAGCTGTTTTTT. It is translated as CASSGTLNTGELFF.

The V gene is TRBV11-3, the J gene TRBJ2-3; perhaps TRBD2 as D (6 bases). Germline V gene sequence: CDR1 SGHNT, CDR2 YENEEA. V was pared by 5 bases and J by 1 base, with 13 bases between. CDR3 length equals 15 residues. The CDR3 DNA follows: TGTGCCAGCAGCCTCAAGGGAGGTGGCACAGATACGCAGTATTTT. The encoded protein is CASSLKGGGTDTQYF.

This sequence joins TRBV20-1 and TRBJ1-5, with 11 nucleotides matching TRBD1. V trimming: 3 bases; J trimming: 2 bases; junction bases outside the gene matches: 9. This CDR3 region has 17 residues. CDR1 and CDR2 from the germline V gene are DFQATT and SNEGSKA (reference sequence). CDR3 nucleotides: TGCAGTGCTAGTAAGGACAGGGGGCGCCCCGGCAATCAGCCCCAGCATTTT. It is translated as CSASKDRGRPGNQPQHF.

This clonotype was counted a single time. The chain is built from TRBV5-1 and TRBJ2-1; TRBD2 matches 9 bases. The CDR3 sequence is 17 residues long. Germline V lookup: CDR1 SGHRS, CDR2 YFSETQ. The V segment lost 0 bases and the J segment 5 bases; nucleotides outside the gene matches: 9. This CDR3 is CASSLGLETSGHNEQFF. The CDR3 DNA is TGCGCCAGCAGCTTGGGACTGGAGACTAGCGGCCACAATGAGCAGTTCTTC.

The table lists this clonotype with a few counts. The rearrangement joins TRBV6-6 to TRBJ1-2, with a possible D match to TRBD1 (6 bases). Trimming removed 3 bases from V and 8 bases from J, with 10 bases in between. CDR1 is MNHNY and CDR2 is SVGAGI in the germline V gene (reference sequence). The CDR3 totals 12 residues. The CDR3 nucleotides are TGTGCCAGCAGTTATAACCAGGGGGGCTACACCTTC. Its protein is CASSYNQGGYTF.

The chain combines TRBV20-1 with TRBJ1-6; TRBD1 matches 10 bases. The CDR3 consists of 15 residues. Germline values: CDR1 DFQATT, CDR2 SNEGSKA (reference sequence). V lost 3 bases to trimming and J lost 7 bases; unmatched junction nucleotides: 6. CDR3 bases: TGCAGTGCTAGGGGACAGGGGAAATACAATTCACCCCTCCACTTT. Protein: CSARGQGKYNSPLHF.

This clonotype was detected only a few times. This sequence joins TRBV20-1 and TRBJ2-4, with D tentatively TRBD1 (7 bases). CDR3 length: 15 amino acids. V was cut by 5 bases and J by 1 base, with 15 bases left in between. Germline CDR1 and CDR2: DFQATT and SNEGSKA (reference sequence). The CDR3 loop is CSAYGQEGAKNIQYF. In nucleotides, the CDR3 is TGCAGTGCTTATGGACAGGAGGGTGCCAAAAACATTCAGTACTTC.

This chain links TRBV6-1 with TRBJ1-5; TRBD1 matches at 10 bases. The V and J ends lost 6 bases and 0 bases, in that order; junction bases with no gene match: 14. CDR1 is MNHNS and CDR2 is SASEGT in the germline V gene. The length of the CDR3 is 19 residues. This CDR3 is CASRTGDRGKAYSNQPQHF. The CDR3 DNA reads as TGTGCCAGCAGAACTGGGGACAGGGGAAAGGCCTATAGCAATCAGCCCCAGCATTTT.

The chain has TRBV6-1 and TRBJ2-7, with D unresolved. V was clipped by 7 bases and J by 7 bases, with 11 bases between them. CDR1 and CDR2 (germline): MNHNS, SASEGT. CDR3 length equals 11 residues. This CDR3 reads CASNVVGEQYF. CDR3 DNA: TGTGCCAGCAACGTTGTCGGAGAGCAGTACTTC.

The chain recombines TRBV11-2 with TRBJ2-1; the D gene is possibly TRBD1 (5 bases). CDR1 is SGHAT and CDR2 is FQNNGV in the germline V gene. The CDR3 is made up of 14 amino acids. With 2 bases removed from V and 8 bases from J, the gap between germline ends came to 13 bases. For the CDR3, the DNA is TGTGCCAGCAGCTTAAGGACGGCCAGGGATGAGCAGTTCTTC. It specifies CASSLRTARDEQFF.

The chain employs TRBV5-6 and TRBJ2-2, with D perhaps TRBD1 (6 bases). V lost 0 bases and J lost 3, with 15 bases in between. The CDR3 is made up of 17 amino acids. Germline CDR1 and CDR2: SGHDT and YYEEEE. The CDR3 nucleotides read TGTGCCAGCAGCTTGGCCTACAGGGTGGCGCACACCGGGGAGCTGTTTTTT. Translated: CASSLAYRVAHTGELFF.

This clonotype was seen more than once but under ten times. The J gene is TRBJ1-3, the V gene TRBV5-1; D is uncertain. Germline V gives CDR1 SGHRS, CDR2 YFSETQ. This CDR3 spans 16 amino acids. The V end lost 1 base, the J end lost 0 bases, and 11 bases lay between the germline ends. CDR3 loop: CASSLFAGRSGNTIYF. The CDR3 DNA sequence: TGCGCCAGCAGCTTGTTTGCGGGCCGCTCTGGAAACACCATATATTTT.